This T cell receptor beta chain is from a study of blood T cell repertoires in COVID-19. Overall study: T cells, B-cell-depleted T cells, or PBMCs provided the cDNA or gDNA that served as material.

Original processing methods: The authors estimated nucleated cell counts from reference gene primer amplification. Clones were read by immunoSEQ multiplex PCR, and TCRdb kept only the in-frame ones, dropping some. V and J calls and clone size are copied from that table; D and trimming were computed from the DNA. This repertoire shows about 260,000 clones, roughly 90% found once; its top ten account for approximately 10%. The CDR3 contains 12 residues. Germline CDR1 and CDR2: SGHAT and FQNNGV. V lost 5 bases and J lost 14; bases outside the gene matches: 6. V and J are TRBV11-2 and TRBJ1-6; 7 positions match TRBD1. The TCR originated in a young woman with COVID-19, enrolled during active disease. The sample comprised peripheral blood. The CDR3 loop is CASSPGTAALHF. CDR3 coding DNA: TGTGCCAGCAGCCCTGGGACAGCCGCCCTCCACTTT.